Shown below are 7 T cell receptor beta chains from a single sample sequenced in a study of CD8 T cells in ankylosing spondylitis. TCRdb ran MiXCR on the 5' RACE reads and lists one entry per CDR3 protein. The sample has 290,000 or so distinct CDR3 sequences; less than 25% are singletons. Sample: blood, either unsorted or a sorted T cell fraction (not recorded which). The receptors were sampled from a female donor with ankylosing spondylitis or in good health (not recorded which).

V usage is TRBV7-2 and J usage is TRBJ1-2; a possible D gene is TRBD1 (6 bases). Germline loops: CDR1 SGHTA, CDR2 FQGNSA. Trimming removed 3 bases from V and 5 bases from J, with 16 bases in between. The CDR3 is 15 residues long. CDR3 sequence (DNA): TGTGCCAGCAGCTTGCCGGGCAGGGGAGGTTATGGCTACACCTTC. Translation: CASSLPGRGGYGYTF.

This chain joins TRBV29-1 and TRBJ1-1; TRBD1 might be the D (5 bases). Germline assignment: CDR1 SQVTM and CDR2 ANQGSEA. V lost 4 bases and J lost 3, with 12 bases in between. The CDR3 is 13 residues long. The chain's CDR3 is CSVARPGYTEAFF. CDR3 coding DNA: TGCAGCGTTGCCCGGCCAGGGTACACTGAAGCTTTCTTT.

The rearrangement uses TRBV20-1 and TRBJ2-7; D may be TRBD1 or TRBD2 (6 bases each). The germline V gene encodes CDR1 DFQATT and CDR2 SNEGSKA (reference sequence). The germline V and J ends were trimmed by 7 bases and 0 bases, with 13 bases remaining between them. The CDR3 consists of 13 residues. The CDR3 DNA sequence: TGCAGTGGCCGAGGGGGGACCTCCTACGAGCAGTACTTC. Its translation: CSGRGGTSYEQYF.

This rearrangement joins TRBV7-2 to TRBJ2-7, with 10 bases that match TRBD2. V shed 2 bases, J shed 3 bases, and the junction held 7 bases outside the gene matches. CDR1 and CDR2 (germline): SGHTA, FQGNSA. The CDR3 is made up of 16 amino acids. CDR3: CASSLPSGRVDYEQYF. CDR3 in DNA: TGTGCCAGCAGCTTACCCAGCGGGAGGGTAGACTACGAGCAGTACTTC.

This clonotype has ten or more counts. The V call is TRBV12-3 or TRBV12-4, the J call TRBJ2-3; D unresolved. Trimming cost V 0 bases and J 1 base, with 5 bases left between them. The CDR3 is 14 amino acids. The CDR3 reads CASSLAGRTDTQYF. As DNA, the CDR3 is TGTGCCAGCAGTTTAGCGGGCCGCACAGATACGCAGTATTTT.

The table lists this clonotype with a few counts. The CDR3 spells CASSYPGLKETQYF. CDR3 coding DNA: TGTGCCAGCAGTTACCCCGGACTAAAAGAGACCCAGTACTTC. J is TRBJ2-5 and V is TRBV6-2 or TRBV6-3, with D tentatively TRBD2 (6 bases). CDR3 length: 14 residues. Germline CDR1 reads MNHEY; CDR2 reads SVGEGT. V lost 2 bases and J lost 3, with 10 bases in between.

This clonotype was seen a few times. The CDR3 region has the DNA TGTGCCAGCAGCAACCCCCCCTCTGGAAACACCATATATTTT. Encoded protein: CASSNPPSGNTIYF. The genes are TRBV7-6 and TRBJ1-3; no firm D call. The CDR3 has 14 amino acids. Germline V CDR1 and CDR2: SGHVS, FNYEAQ. V was cut by 5 bases and J by 0 bases, with 8 bases left in between.